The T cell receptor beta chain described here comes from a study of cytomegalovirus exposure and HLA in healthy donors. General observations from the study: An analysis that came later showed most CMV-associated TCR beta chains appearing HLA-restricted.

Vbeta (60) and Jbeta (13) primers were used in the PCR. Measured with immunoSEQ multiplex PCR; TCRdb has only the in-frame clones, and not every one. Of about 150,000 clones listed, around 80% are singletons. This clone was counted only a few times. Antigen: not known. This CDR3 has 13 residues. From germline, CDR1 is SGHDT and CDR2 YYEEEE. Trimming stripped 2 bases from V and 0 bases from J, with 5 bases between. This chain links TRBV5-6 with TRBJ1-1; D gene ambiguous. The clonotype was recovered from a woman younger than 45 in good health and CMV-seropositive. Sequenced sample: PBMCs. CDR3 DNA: TGTGCCAGCAGCTTCACTCTGAACACTGAAGCTTTCTTT. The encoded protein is CASSFTLNTEAFF.